This T cell receptor (beta chain) was captured by sequencing in a study of regulatory T cells in long-lasting Graves disease. This clonotype showed up many times. V dropped 1 base and J dropped 5 bases, with 8 bases sitting between them. This CDR3 has 14 amino acids. The germline gives CDR1 SGHTA, CDR2 FQGNSA. Documented time point: newly diagnosed GD, antithyroid drugs for less than 3 months. RNA isolated from PBMCs was used to make the TCR library. Construction of TCR beta libraries relied on iRepertoire HTBI primers and on Arm-PCR targeting CDR3 regions. Each CDR3 protein gets one entry after TCRdb re-called the multiplex PCR reads with MiXCR. This table holds 350,000 to 500,000 distinct CDR3 sequences, approximately 15% found once. These sequences were also reported in another study, on T cells in Graves' hyperthyroidism and ophthalmopathy.

The specimen comprised peripheral blood mononuclear cells (PBMCs), sampled at new diagnosis, from a patient treated with antithyroid drugs. The TCR comes from a woman aged 45-60 years with Graves disease. The genes are TRBV7-2 and TRBJ1-4; D possibly corresponds to TRBD1 (6 bases). DNA of the CDR3: TGTGCCAGCAGCTTAGACAGGGTGAATGAAAAACTGTTTTTT. Its protein product is CASSLDRVNEKLFF.